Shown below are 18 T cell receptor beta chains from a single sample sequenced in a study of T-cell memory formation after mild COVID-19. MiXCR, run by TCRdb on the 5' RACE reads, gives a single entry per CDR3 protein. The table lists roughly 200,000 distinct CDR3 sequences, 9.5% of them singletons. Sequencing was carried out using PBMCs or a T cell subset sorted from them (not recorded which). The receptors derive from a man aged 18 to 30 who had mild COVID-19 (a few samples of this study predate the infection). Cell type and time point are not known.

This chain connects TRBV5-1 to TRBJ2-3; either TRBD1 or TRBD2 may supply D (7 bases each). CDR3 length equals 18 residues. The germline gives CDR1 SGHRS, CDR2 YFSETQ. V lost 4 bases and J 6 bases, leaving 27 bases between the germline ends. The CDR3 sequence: CASSKSGGQLFIGDTQYF. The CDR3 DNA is TGCGCCAGCAGCAAATCGGGGGGACAGTTGTTTATCGGGGATACGCAGTATTTT.

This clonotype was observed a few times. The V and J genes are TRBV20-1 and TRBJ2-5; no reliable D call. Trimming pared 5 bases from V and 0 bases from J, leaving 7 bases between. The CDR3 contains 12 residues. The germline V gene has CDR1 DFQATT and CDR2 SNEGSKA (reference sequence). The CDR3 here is CSAPVDQETQYF. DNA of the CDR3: TGCAGTGCTCCAGTCGACCAAGAGACCCAGTACTTC.

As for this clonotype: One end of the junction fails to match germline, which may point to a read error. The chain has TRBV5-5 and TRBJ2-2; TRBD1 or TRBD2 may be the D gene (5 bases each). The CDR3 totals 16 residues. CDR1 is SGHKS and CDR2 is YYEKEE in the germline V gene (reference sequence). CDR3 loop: CASSSGTAEQTGEMFF. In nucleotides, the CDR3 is TGTGCCAGCAGCTCGGGGACGGCTGAACAAACCGGGGAGATGTTTTTT.

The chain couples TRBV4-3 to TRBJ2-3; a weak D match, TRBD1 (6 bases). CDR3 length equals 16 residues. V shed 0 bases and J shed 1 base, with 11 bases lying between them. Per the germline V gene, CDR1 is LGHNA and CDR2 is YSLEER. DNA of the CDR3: TGCGCCAGCAGCCAAGATCTACAGGGCGGCACAGATACGCAGTATTTT. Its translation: CASSQDLQGGTDTQYF.

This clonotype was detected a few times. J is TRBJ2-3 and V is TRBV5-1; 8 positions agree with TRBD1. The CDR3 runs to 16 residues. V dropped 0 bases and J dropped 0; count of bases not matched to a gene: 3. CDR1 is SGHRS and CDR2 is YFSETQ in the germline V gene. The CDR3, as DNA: TGCGCCAGCAGCTTGGGGCAGGGGGCGAGCACAGATACGCAGTATTTT. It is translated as CASSLGQGASTDTQYF.

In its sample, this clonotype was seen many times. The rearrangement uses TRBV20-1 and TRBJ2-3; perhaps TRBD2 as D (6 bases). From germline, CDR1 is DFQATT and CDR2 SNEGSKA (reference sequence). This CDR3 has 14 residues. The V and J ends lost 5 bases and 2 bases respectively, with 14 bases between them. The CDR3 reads CSAWSSDSTDTQYF. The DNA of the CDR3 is TGCAGTGCTTGGTCTAGCGATTCCACAGATACGCAGTATTTT.

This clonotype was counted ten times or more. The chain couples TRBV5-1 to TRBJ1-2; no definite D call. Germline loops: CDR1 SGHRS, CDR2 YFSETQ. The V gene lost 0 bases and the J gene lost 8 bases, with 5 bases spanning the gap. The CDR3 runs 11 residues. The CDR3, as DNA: TGCGCCAGCAGCTTGGATTCCGGCTACACCTTC. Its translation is CASSLDSGYTF. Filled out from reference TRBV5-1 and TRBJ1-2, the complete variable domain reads KAGVTQTPRYLIKTRGQQVTLSCSPISGHRSVSWYQQTPGQGLQFLFEYFSETQRNKGNFPGRFSGRQFSNSRSEMNVSTLELGDSALYLCASSLDSGYTFGSGTRLTVV.

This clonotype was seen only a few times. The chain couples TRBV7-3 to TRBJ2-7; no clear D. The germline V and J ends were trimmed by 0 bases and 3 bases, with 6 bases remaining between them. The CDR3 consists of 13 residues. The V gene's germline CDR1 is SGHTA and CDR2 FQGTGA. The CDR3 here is CASSLTPFYEQYF. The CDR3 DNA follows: TGTGCCAGCAGCTTAACGCCTTTCTACGAGCAGTACTTC.

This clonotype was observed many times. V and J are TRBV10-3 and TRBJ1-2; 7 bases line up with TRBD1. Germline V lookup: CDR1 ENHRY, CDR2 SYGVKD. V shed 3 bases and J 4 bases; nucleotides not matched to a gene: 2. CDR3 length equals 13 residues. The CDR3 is CAISEGGSYGYTF. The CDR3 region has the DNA TGTGCCATCAGTGAAGGGGGCAGCTATGGCTACACCTTC.

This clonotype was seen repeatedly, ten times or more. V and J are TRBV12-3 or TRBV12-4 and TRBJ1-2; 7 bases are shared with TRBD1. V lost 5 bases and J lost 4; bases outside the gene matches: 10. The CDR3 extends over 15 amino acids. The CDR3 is CASSPTQGQLYGYTF. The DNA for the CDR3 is TGTGCCAGCAGTCCTACACAGGGACAGCTCTATGGCTACACCTTC.

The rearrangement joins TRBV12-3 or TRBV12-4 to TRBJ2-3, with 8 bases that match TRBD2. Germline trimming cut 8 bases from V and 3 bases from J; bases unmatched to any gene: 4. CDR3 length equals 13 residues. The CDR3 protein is CASGLAVTDTQYF. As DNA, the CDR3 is TGTGCCAGCGGACTAGCAGTAACAGATACGCAGTATTTT.

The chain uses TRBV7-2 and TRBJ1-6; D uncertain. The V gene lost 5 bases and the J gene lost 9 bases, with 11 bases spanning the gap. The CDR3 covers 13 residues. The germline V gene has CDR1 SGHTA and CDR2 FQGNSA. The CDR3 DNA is TGTGCCAGCAGCGGGAGGGTCTCTTCACCCCTCCACTTT. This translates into CASSGRVSSPLHF. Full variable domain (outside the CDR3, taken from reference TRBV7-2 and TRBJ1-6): GAGVSQSPSNKVTEKGKDVELRCDPISGHTALYWYRQSLGQGLEFLIYFQGNSAPDKSGLPSDRFSAERTGGSVSTLTIQRTQQEDSAVYLCASSGRVSSPLHFGNGTRLTVT.

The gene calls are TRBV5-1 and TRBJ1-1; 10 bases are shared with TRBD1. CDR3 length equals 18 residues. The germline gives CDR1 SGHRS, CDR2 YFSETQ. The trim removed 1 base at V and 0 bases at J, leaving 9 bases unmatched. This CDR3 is CASSLQPGQGTMNTEAFF. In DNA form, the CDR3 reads TGCGCCAGCAGCTTGCAACCGGGACAGGGGACCATGAACACTGAAGCTTTCTTT.

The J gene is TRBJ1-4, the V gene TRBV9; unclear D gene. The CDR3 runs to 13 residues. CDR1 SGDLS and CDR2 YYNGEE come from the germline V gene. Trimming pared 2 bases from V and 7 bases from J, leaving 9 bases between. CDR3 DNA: TGTGCCAGCAGCGTTAGTCCTTCTGAAAAACTGTTTTTT. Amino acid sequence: CASSVSPSEKLFF.

The CDR3 spells CASSQDSRLRTDTQYF. CDR3 nucleotide sequence: TGTGCCAGCAGCCAAGATTCAAGGCTTCGCACAGATACGCAGTATTTT. This sequence joins TRBV4-2 and TRBJ2-3; unclear D gene. Germline V gene sequence: CDR1 LGHNA, CDR2 YNFKEQ. The CDR3 is made up of 16 amino acids. Trimming took off 0 bases at V and 1 base at J, with 11 bases between the two ends.

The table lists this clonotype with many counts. CDR3 protein: CASSQDQGSGNQPQHF. The CDR3 DNA follows: TGTGCCAGCAGCCAAGATCAGGGCAGCGGCAATCAGCCCCAGCATTTT. The gene calls are TRBV3-1 and TRBJ1-5; possible D gene TRBD1, 5 bases. V was trimmed by 0 bases and J by 2 bases, leaving 11 bases between them. The CDR3 consists of 16 residues. Germline CDR1 reads LGHDT; CDR2 reads YNNKEL (reference sequence).

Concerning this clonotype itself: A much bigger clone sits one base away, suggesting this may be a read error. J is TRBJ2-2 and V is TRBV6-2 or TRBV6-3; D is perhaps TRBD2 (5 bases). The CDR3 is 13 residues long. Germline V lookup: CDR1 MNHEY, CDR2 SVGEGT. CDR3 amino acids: CASRAQNTGELIF. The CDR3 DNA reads TGTGCCAGCAGAGCCCAAAACACCGGGGAGCTGATTTTT.

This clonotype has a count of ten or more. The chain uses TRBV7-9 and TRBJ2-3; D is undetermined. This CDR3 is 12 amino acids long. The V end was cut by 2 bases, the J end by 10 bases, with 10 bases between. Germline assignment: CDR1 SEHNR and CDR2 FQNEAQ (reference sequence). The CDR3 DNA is TGTGCCAGCAGCTTAAATTTGAGAGCGCAGTATTTT. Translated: CASSLNLRAQYF.